This T cell receptor (beta chain) was identified during a study of CD8 T cells in Susac syndrome. Sequencing targeted TCR beta in blood CD8+ and CD4+ T cells. Reverse transcription of about 0.5 to 1 ug RNA was carried out with random hexamers. One entry per CDR3 protein, called by TCRdb with MiXCR from the immunoSEQ multiplex PCR reads. This table has around 170,000 distinct CDR3 sequences, approximately 95% appearing once. The TCR sequence derives from a human donor with Susac syndrome. The material sequenced was CD8+ T cells from PBMCs.

CDR3 residues: CASSEQPELDTQYF. CDR3 DNA: TGTGCCAGCAGTGAACAGCCCGAGTTAGATACGCAGTATTTT. The chain recombines TRBV2 with TRBJ2-3, with D uncertain. Germline lookup yields CDR1 SNHLY and CDR2 FYNNEI. V lost 2 bases to trimming and J lost 5 bases, with 11 bases between them. CDR3 size: 14 residues. Together with reference TRBV2 and TRBJ2-3, the CDR3 gives the full variable domain: EPEVTQTPSHQVTQMGQEVILRCVPISNHLYFYWYRQILGQKVEFLVSFYNNEISEKSEIFDDQFSVERPDGSNFTLKIRSTKLEDSAMYFCASSEQPELDTQYFGPGTRLTVL.